A selection of T cell receptor beta chains follows, all from one sample in a study of immune evolution from preneoplasia to lung adenocarcinoma. Method: immunoSEQ multiplex PCR; TCRdb's copy keeps in-frame clones and lacks some. The data hold about 5,000 clones, with approximately 82% observed a single time. Source material: FFPE lung adenocarcinoma in situ tissue. These receptors were taken from a person between 65 and 79 years old with lung adenocarcinoma. Both conserved end residues are part of each CDR3. D genes are given only for firm matches. Expanded clones get a size class; other rows say once, few or many, or leave the size out.

D	V	J	size	CDR3	DNA
NA	TRBV10-1	TRBJ1-2	NA	CASSPFRAPNYGYTF	TGCGCCAGCAGTCCGTTCAGGGCCCCTAACTATGGCTACACCTTC
NA	TRBV7-3	TRBJ2-3	NA	CASSFWGGATDTQYF	TGTGCCAGCAGCTTCTGGGGCGGGGCCACAGATACGCAGTATTTT
NA	TRBV19	TRBJ2-3	NA	CASSPTLARGRTQYF	TGTGCCAGTAGCCCTACTCTGGCGCGGGGAAGGACGCAGTATTTT
TRBD2	TRBV7-6	TRBJ2-1	few	CASRGGRNEQFF	TGTGCCAGCAGGGGAGGGCGGAATGAGCAGTTCTTC
NA	TRBV5-5	TRBJ2-5	large	CASSLDGWTQYF	TGTGCCAGCAGCTTGGACGGCTGGACCCAGTACTTC
NA	TRBV9	TRBJ2-4	NA	CASSDSTRGVAKNIQYF	TGTGCCAGCAGCGACTCGACTAGGGGGGTAGCCAAAAACATTCAGTACTTC
TRBD2	TRBV29-1	TRBJ2-3	NA	CSVGEGLDTQYF	TGCAGCGTCGGGGAGGGTTTAGATACGCAGTATTTT
NA	TRBV2	TRBJ1-2	NA	CASSWIYGYTF	TGTGCCAGCAGTTGGATTTATGGCTACACCTTC
NA	TRBV9	TRBJ1-4	once	CASSVDLGEKLFF	TGTGCCAGCAGCGTAGACCTAGGGGAAAAACTGTTTTTT
NA	TRBV13	TRBJ1-2	large	CASSPRAIYGYTF	TGTGCCAGCAGCCCTCGGGCCATCTATGGCTACACCTTC
NA	TRBV11-2	TRBJ2-7	NA	CASRPFGSPYEQYF	TGTGCCAGCAGACCTTTTGGGTCCCCCTACGAGCAGTACTTC
TRBD1	TRBV19	TRBJ1-1	NA	CATQDRATEAFF	TGTGCCACTCAAGACAGGGCAACTGAAGCTTTCTTT
NA	TRBV4-2	TRBJ2-1	NA	CASSQELQGRSAQQFF	TGTGCCAGCAGCCAAGAACTGCAGGGTCGTTCCGCCCAGCAGTTCTTC
NA	TRBV18	TRBJ2-7	NA	CASSPPSVSYEQYF	TGTGCCAGCTCACCACCCTCCGTATCCTACGAGCAGTACTTC
TRBD1	TRBV2	TRBJ1-5	NA	CASSPGQGFQPQHF	TGTGCCAGCAGCCCGGGACAGGGGTTTCAGCCCCAGCATTTT
NA	TRBV6-1	TRBJ2-2	NA	CASSVNRDTGELFF	TGTGCCAGCAGTGTAAACAGGGACACCGGGGAGCTGTTTTTT